This TCR beta chain originates from a study of human T cells and chemical hapten exposure. The overall study: Sensitization employed 2% DPC on about 2 cm by about 2 cm of upper inner arm skin. Patches that contained 0.01% DPC were applied to the upper back and read at 6 days.

The CDR3 has 16 amino acids. In germline, CDR1 is SEHNR, CDR2 FQNEAQ (reference sequence). The V end was cut by 0 bases, the J end by 7 bases, with 18 bases between. In this sample, this clonotype turned up many times. Time point defined: pre-sensitization, week 0. Treatment denoted: therapeutic diphenylcyclopropenone sensitization with weekly scalp DPC. Methods used by the authors: TCRs per sample had a median of approximately 88,000 and ranged from about 23,224 to 690,600. Each CDR3 protein is one row after TCRdb ran MiXCR on the RACE reads. The V and J calls shown here were made by TCRdb, not taken from the authors' results. Among 35,000 to 45,000 distinct CDR3 sequences, about an eighth were seen once, and the ten largest hold 4.5% to 6%.

The chain is built from TRBV7-9 and TRBJ1-2; tentative D call: TRBD1 (5 bases). This specimen was whole blood, taken in connection with sensitization to the hapten diphenylcyclopropenone (DPC). The clonotype originates from a woman aged 25 to 45 with alopecia areata. Some clones in this sample may be carry-over from other donors' samples. The CDR3 region has the DNA TGTGCCAGCAGCTTAGCTGGGGCGGGGTCGACACGTGGCTACACCTTC. Translating gives CASSLAGAGSTRGYTF.